One and the same sample provided the 22 T cell receptor beta chains below, sequenced in a study of blood T cell repertoires in COVID-19. The assay was immunoSEQ multiplex PCR, and TCRdb's table has in-frame clones only and misses some. The table shows 350,000 to 500,000 clones, with over 85% occurring only once. Sequencing input: peripheral blood. The receptors here all came from a man younger than 30 with COVID-19, enrolled during active disease.

V is TRBV13 and J is TRBJ1-2, with 9 bases identical to TRBD1. V lost 5 bases and J lost 6; bases outside the gene matches: 7. The germline gives CDR1 PRHDT, CDR2 FYEKMQ (reference sequence). This CDR3 spans 14 amino acids. CDR3 sequence reads: CASSRAGTGHGYTF. The CDR3 coding sequence is TGTGCCAGCAGCCGGGCCGGGACAGGGCATGGCTACACCTTC.

This chain joins TRBV5-5 and TRBJ2-1, with a weak D call TRBD2 (6 bases). This CDR3 region has 13 residues. Germline CDR1 SGHKS, CDR2 YYEKEE (reference sequence). V was clipped by 6 bases and J by 6 bases, with 13 bases between them. CDR3 protein: CASTGGVANEQFF. Written as DNA, the CDR3 is TGTGCCAGCACCGGGGGAGTCGCCAATGAGCAGTTCTTC. Variable domain in full (rest from reference TRBV5-5 and TRBJ2-1): DAGVTQSPTHLIKTRGQQVTLRCSPISGHKSVSWYQQVLGQGPQFIFQYYEKEERGRGNFPDRFSARQFPNYSSELNVNALLLGDSALYLCASTGGVANEQFFGPGTRLTVL.

The chain employs TRBV7-9 and TRBJ2-5, with D possibly being TRBD2 (5 bases). V was shortened by 3 bases and J by 4 bases, with 12 bases between the two germline ends. The length of the CDR3 is 14 residues. CDR1 is SEHNR and CDR2 is FQNEAQ in the germline V gene (reference sequence). The CDR3, as DNA: TGTGCCAGCAGCTTTACCAACCGGGGAGAGACCCAGTACTTC. It specifies CASSFTNRGETQYF.

This CDR3 is CATSREGFGNYEQYF. The DNA for the CDR3 is TGTGCCACCAGCAGAGAAGGTTTCGGGAACTACGAGCAGTACTTC. This rearrangement joins TRBV15 to TRBJ2-7; D perhaps matches TRBD2 (5 bases). The V end lost 0 bases, the J end lost 3 bases, and 12 bases lay between the germline ends. The CDR3 covers 15 residues. The germline CDR1 and CDR2 sequences are LNHNV and YYDKDF (reference sequence).

The table lists this clone with a count of one. The V gene is TRBV27, the J gene TRBJ1-3; 11 positions match TRBD1. The CDR3 is made up of 17 amino acids. In germline, CDR1 is MNHEY, CDR2 SMNVEV (reference sequence). Trimming removed 5 bases from V and 0 bases from J; junction bases left unmatched: 6. CDR3 amino acids: CASSRDRGSSSGNTIYF. The DNA for the CDR3 is TGTGCCAGCAGTCGGGACAGGGGGTCTAGCTCTGGAAACACCATATATTTT.

J is TRBJ2-7 and V is TRBV15, with D possibly being TRBD2 (6 bases). This CDR3 is 16 amino acids long. The V gene's germline CDR1 is LNHNV and CDR2 YYDKDF (reference sequence). V was trimmed by 0 bases and J by 3 bases, leaving 15 bases between them. CDR3 DNA: TGTGCCACCAGCAGAGAACGAGGGAATAGCGGCTACGAGCAGTACTTC. Translated, it gives CATSRERGNSGYEQYF. The full variable domain, with the rest looked up from reference TRBV15 and TRBJ2-7, is DAMVIQNPRYQVTQFGKPVTLSCSQTLNHNVMYWYQQKSSQAPKLLFHYYDKDFNNEADTPDNFQSRRPNTSFCFLDIRSPGLGDTAMYLCATSRERGNSGYEQYFGPGTRLTVT.

The chain is built from TRBV18 and TRBJ2-3; 12 bases match TRBD2. Losses at the gene ends were 4 bases for V and 4 bases for J; bases not matched to a gene: 3. This CDR3 has 15 residues. The germline V gene has CDR1 KGHSH and CDR2 LQKENI. This CDR3 is CASSLGLAGSDTQYF. The CDR3 DNA reads TGTGCCAGCTCACTAGGACTAGCGGGGTCAGATACGCAGTATTTT.

The rearrangement joins TRBV3-1 (or the pseudogene TRBV3-2) to TRBJ1-1; the D gene is possibly TRBD1 (5 bases). V dropped 4 bases and J dropped 3 bases, with 12 bases sitting between them. CDR1 is LGHDT, CDR2 YNNKEL, per germline (reference sequence). This CDR3 comprises 14 residues. CDR3 DNA sequence: TGTGCCAGCAGCCCCGGGGGTTCGGACACTGAAGCTTTCTTT. It is translated as CASSPGGSDTEAFF.

The rearrangement joins TRBV10-2 to TRBJ2-2; 11 bases line up with TRBD2. The CDR3 has 16 amino acids. CDR1 is WSHSY, CDR2 SAAADI, per germline. The V and J ends lost 6 bases and 5 bases, in that order; junction bases with no gene match: 8. The CDR3 region is CASSVLAGEYTGELFF. Written as DNA, the CDR3 is TGCGCCAGCAGCGTACTAGCGGGGGAGTATACCGGGGAGCTGTTTTTT.

The V gene is TRBV10-3, the J gene TRBJ2-2; possibly TRBD1 for D (6 bases). The V and J ends lost 3 bases and 0 bases respectively, with 11 bases between them. The germline V gene has CDR1 ENHRY and CDR2 SYGVKD. CDR3 size: 16 residues. CDR3 DNA: TGTGCCATCAGTGACCCCGGGACAACGAACACCGGGGAGCTGTTTTTT. This translates into CAISDPGTTNTGELFF.

The chain has TRBV3-1 (or the pseudogene TRBV3-2) and TRBJ2-7; 7 positions match TRBD1. With 4 bases clipped from V and 2 bases from J, the junction kept 5 bases outside the gene matches. Germline V gene lookup returns CDR1 LGHDT and CDR2 YNNKEL (reference sequence). This CDR3 comprises 14 residues. The CDR3 DNA sequence: TGTGCCAGCAGCCTCCCGGGACAGCCCTACGAGCAGTACTTC. Translated: CASSLPGQPYEQYF.

The V gene is TRBV18, the J gene TRBJ2-3; possibly TRBD1 for D (6 bases). Trimming stripped 8 bases from V and 1 base from J, with 10 bases between. The germline V gene has CDR1 KGHSH and CDR2 LQKENI. This CDR3 has 13 residues. CDR3 in DNA: TGTGCCAGCACAGGGCGAGGCACAGATACGCAGTATTTT. Translating it yields CASTGRGTDTQYF.

The rearrangement uses TRBV29-1 and TRBJ2-7, with 9 positions matching TRBD1. CDR3 length equals 10 residues. J was trimmed by 11 bases and V by 7 bases; bases with no gene match: 6. Germline V gene lookup returns CDR1 SQVTM and CDR2 ANQGSEA. The DNA for the CDR3 is TGCAGCGCCGGGACAGGGTCTGAGTACTTC. Protein sequence: CSAGTGSEYF.

The V and J genes are TRBV19 and TRBJ2-2; D is perhaps TRBD2 (5 bases). Germline V gives CDR1 LNHDA, CDR2 SQIVND (reference sequence). This CDR3 is built from 14 residues. V shed 4 bases and J shed 3 bases, with 9 bases lying between them. Written as DNA, the CDR3 is TGTGCCAGTAGTACCCCCGGGGACACCGGGGAGCTGTTTTTT. Amino acids: CASSTPGDTGELFF.

The chain couples TRBV20-1 to TRBJ1-4; weak D call: TRBD1 (5 bases). Germline V gene sequence: CDR1 DFQATT, CDR2 SNEGSKA (reference sequence). The CDR3 extends over 13 amino acids. Trimming took 3 bases from V and 8 from J, leaving 13 bases between them. The CDR3 bases are TGCAGTGCTAGTGTTCAGGGCCAAGAAAAACTGTTTTTT. This encodes CSASVQGQEKLFF.

This clone has only a few counts. The chain has TRBV5-4 and TRBJ2-2, with 9 bases lining up with TRBD1. The length of the CDR3 is 17 residues. J was trimmed by 2 bases and V by 3 bases; bases with no gene match: 8. Per germline, CDR1 SGHNT and CDR2 YYREEE (reference sequence). This CDR3 is CASSSPKTGGNTGELFF. The CDR3 region has the DNA TGTGCCAGCAGCTCCCCCAAGACAGGGGGTAACACCGGGGAGCTGTTTTTT.

This clone was detected once. The chain joins TRBV2 to TRBJ2-2, with TRBD2 matching over 10 bases. CDR3 length equals 15 residues. Trimming removed 7 bases from V and 3 bases from J; junction bases left unmatched: 5. CDR1 is SNHLY and CDR2 is FYNNEI in the germline V gene. Written as DNA, the CDR3 is TGTGCCAGCAAGCGGACTAGCGGATACACCGGGGAGCTGTTTTTT. Protein product: CASKRTSGYTGELFF.

The V call is TRBV6-2 or TRBV6-3, the J call TRBJ2-1; 14 bases align to TRBD2. Looked up from germline, CDR1 is MNHEY and CDR2 is SVGEGT. V lost 6 bases to trimming and J lost 0 bases; unmatched junction nucleotides: 13. CDR3 length: 20 residues. This CDR3 is CASSYPPAGTSGSSYNEQFF. Here the CDR3 DNA reads TGTGCCAGCAGCTATCCGCCCGCCGGGACTAGCGGGAGCTCCTACAATGAGCAGTTCTTC.

The chain recombines TRBV4-1 with TRBJ2-7; 9 bases are shared with TRBD1. V lost 1 base, J lost 4 bases, and 8 bases stayed unmatched. The CDR3 length is 16 residues. Germline values: CDR1 MGHRA, CDR2 YSYEKL. The CDR3, as DNA: TGCGCCAGCAGCCAAGGGTCCAGGACAGGGGAGTACGAGCAGTACTTC. This translates into CASSQGSRTGEYEQYF.

The CDR3 protein is CASSPTGTYEQYF. In DNA form, the CDR3 reads TGTGCCAGCAGCCCGACAGGGACCTACGAGCAGTACTTC. The V and J genes are TRBV7-9 and TRBJ2-7; 7 positions agree with TRBD1. After removal of 5 bases from V and 2 bases from J, the junction contained 3 bases not matched to a gene. Germline CDR1 and CDR2: SEHNR and FQNEAQ (reference sequence). CDR3 length: 13 residues.

This chain joins TRBV19 and TRBJ1-5; the D gene is possibly TRBD1 (6 bases). Per germline, CDR1 LNHDA and CDR2 SQIVND (reference sequence). V dropped 3 bases and J dropped 5 bases, with 20 bases sitting between them. The CDR3 has 17 amino acids. The CDR3 nucleotides are TGTGCCAGTAGTATTCTAACCCTTGGACAGATATATCAGCCCCAGCATTTT. It specifies CASSILTLGQIYQPQHF.

The rearrangement links TRBV30 to TRBJ1-3; 9 positions agree with TRBD1. Germline CDR1 GTSNPN, CDR2 SVGIG (reference sequence). Losses at the gene ends were 2 bases for V and 4 bases for J; bases not matched to a gene: 3. This CDR3 spans 14 amino acids. This CDR3 reads CAWSTGGAGNTIYF. The CDR3 nucleotides read TGTGCCTGGAGTACAGGGGGCGCAGGAAACACCATATATTTT.